The sequence of this TCR beta chain was determined in a study of T cell changes during pregnancy in multiple sclerosis (dated by TCRdb to 2018 to 2020). For the wider study: The study looked at changes in the T cell repertoire across pregnancy in women with multiple sclerosis.

Library generation was performed with the immunoSEQ multiplex PCR assay. In TCRdb, the immuneACCESS table is reduced to in-frame sequences with V and J assigned. These tables do not hold every clone; where another copy was compared, an unresolved V gene accounts for under half, and the others remain unexplained. The sample table shows over 35,000 clones, and about nine tenths are seen once. Approximately 0.49% of the sample rests with the top ten. Of note for this clone: Its antigen has not been determined. Nothing much larger sits one base from this clone, and base qualities are not available.

The clonotype was recovered from a female donor in good health, enrolled as a control in a pregnancy study. The starting material was CD4+ T cells from peripheral blood mononuclear cells, obtained in the first trimester of pregnancy.

The DNA sequence is given as TGTGCCAGTAGTCGCCTGGTTACACCGAACTATGGCTACACCTTC. This codes for CASSRLVTPNYGYTF. Rearrangement joined TRBV19 to TRBJ1-2; a confident D gene designation cannot be given. V lost 5 bases and J lost 2 bases; the stretch between them is 15 bases long. CDR1 LNHDA and CDR2 SQIVND were looked up in the germline V gene (reference sequence). Including the terminal cysteine and phenylalanine, the CDR3 comprises 15 residues. The sequence is cut down to CDR3 DNA, 45 bases in frame from base 1.